The rows below give T cell receptor beta chains drawn from one sample of a study of T cell responses to AZD1222 COVID-19 vaccine. Only in-frame clones appear in the TCRdb table, and some are missing; sequencing was by immunoSEQ multiplex PCR. The top ten clones hold 2.5% to 3% of a sample with roughly 140,000 clones, approximately 90% of them seen once. Sequencing was performed on peripheral blood, taken on day 0 of MenACWY control vaccination. Source of these receptors: an adult in good health. Both conserved end residues are part of each CDR3. A D gene is named only where the DNA matches it firmly. The listing skips clone size in some rows; elsewhere it reads once, few, many or a size class.

.,TRBJ2-1,TRBD1,TRBV27,TGTGCCAGCAAAACCGGGACAGGACTGTTCTTC,CASKTGTGLFF
.,TRBJ1-6,.,TRBV6-5,TGTGCCAGCAGTTACTATGGCTCACCCCTCCACTTT,CASSYYGSPLHF
.,TRBJ1-5,.,TRBV7-3,TGTGCCAGCAGCTTACTGGCAGGAGAAAATCAGCCCCAGCATTTT,CASSLLAGENQPQHF
.,TRBJ2-7,TRBD2,TRBV3-1/TRBV3-2,TGTGCCAGCTCTCCCCTCTCGCTAGCGGGAACCTACGAGCAGTACTTC,CASSPLSLAGTYEQYF
.,TRBJ1-2,.,TRBV19,TGTGCCAGTAGGGGGACGCCTACTAACTATGGCTACACCTTC,CASRGTPTNYGYTF
.,TRBJ1-3,.,TRBV7-9,TGTGCCAGCAGCTTACGGCAGGGGACTGGAAACACCATATATTTT,CASSLRQGTGNTIYF
once,TRBJ1-1,TRBD1,TRBV11-3,TGTGCCAGCAGCTTAGGGACAGGGAGAACTGAAGCTTTCTTT,CASSLGTGRTEAFF
.,TRBJ2-3,.,TRBV2,TGTGCCAGCAGCACGGGACTCTCCCCTAGCACAGATACGCAGTATTTT,CASSTGLSPSTDTQYF
.,TRBJ2-5,.,TRBV7-8,TGTGCCAGCAGCTTCAGGCCCGAGACCCAGTACTTC,CASSFRPETQYF
.,TRBJ2-1,.,TRBV4-2,TGTGCCAGCAGCCAAGGGAGGGACGGGATCCGCTACAATGAGCAGTTCTTC,CASSQGRDGIRYNEQFF
.,TRBJ2-7,TRBD1,TRBV27,TGTGCCAGCGGCCGGACAGGGGTATCCTACGAGCAGTACTTC,CASGRTGVSYEQYF
.,TRBJ1-1,.,TRBV27,TGTGCCAGCAGTTTTACAGTTAGGGGGACTGAAGCTTTCTTT,CASSFTVRGTEAFF
.,TRBJ1-2,.,TRBV7-9,TGTGCCAGCAGCTTAGGGGACTATGGCTACACCTTC,CASSLGDYGYTF
.,TRBJ1-1,.,TRBV3-1/TRBV3-2,TGTGCCAGCAGCCAAGCGGAAGCAACTGAAGCTTTCTTT,CASSQAEATEAFF
once,TRBJ1-1,.,TRBV4-1,TGCGCCAGCAGCCAAGGGGGGCTGGACACTGAAGCTTTCTTT,CASSQGGLDTEAFF
.,TRBJ1-6,TRBD1,TRBV30,TGTGCCTGGGGGCCTACAGGGGTGTCACCCCTCCACTTT,CAWGPTGVSPLHF
once,TRBJ1-2,.,TRBV19,TGTGCCAGTAGGGGTCGGGGCCCAAATTATGGCTACACCTTC,CASRGRGPNYGYTF
.,TRBJ2-1,TRBD2,TRBV27,TGTGCCAGCAGTTCCGGGACTACCTACAATGAGCAGTTCTTC,CASSSGTTYNEQFF
.,TRBJ2-1,.,TRBV18,TGTGCCAGCTCACCGGACCCCTCTCGGGAGCAGTTCTTC,CASSPDPSREQFF
.,TRBJ1-5,.,TRBV6-6,TGTGCCAGCAGTCCGACAGCGCACCCTCAAAGGGGCAATCAGCCCCAGCATTTT,CASSPTAHPQRGNQPQHF
.,TRBJ2-1,.,TRBV5-1,TGCGCCAGCAGCTTGCCTCAGCGCGAGCAGTTCTTC,CASSLPQREQFF
.,TRBJ2-2,.,TRBV19,TGTGCCAGTAGTATGGCGGGCGGGACCACCGGGGAGCTGTTTTTT,CASSMAGGTTGELFF
many,TRBJ2-2,.,TRBV30,TGTGCCTGGAGTGTCACCGGGGAGCTGTTTTTT,CAWSVTGELFF
.,TRBJ2-2,.,TRBV28,TGTGCCAGCAGCTGGGGTGTCGGGGAGCTGTTTTTT,CASSWGVGELFF
.,TRBJ2-7,TRBD2,TRBV15,TGTGCCACCAGCAGATCCTTCCCGGGACTAGGGGGAGAGGAGCAGTACTTC,CATSRSFPGLGGEEQYF
.,TRBJ1-1,TRBD1,TRBV27,TGTGCCAGCAATAGGGTGACAGGGGGGAGGATGGCTGAAGCTTTCTTT,CASNRVTGGRMAEAFF
.,TRBJ1-1,TRBD1,TRBV6-1,TGTGCCAGCAGTGAACTGGACAGGGGGAACACTGAAGCTTTCTTT,CASSELDRGNTEAFF
.,TRBJ1-1,.,TRBV5-6,TGTGCCAGCAGCTTAAGCCCCGAAGGAACTGAAGCTTTCTTT,CASSLSPEGTEAFF
.,TRBJ1-2,.,TRBV2,TGTGCCAGCAGTGGCAGGGAGAGCTACACCTTC,CASSGRESYTF
.,TRBJ1-6,TRBD1,TRBV28,TGTGCCAGCAGAAAACCCGGGACAGGGGGCCGGTCACCCCTCCACTTT,CASRKPGTGGRSPLHF
.,TRBJ1-1,.,TRBV3-1/TRBV3-2,TGTGCCAGCACCGAGATTCCCGGGGGGATGAACACTGAAGCTTTCTTT,CASTEIPGGMNTEAFF
.,TRBJ2-3,TRBD1,TRBV7-2,TGTGCCAGCAGCTCCCGACAGGGAGGCACAGATACGCAGTATTTT,CASSSRQGGTDTQYF
.,TRBJ1-4,TRBD1,TRBV7-8,TGTGCCAGCAGCTTTGTGGACAGGGGTGAAAAACTGTTTTTT,CASSFVDRGEKLFF